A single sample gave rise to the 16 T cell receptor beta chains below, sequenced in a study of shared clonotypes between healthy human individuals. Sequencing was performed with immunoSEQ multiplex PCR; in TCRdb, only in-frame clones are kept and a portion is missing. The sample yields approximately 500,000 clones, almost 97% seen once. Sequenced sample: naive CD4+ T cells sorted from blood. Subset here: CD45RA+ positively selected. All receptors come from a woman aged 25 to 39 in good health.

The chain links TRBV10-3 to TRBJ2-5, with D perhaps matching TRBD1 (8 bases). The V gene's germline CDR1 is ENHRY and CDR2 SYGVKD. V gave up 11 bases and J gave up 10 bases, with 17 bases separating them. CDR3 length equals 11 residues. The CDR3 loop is CASGGDRLQYF. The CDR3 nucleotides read TGTGCCTCAGGGGGGGACAGGCTCCAGTACTTC.

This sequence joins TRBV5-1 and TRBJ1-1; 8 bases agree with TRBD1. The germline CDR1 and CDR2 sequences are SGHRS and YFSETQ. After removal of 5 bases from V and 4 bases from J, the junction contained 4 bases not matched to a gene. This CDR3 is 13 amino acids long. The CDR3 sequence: CASRPDRATEAFF. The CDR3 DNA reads TGCGCCAGCAGGCCGGACAGGGCCACTGAAGCTTTCTTT.

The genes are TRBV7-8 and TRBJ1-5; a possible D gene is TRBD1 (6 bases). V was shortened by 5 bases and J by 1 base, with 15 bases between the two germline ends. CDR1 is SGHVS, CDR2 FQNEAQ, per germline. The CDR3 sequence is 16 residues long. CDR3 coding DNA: TGTGCCAGCAGCCTAGGCGGGGGCCGGAGCAATCAGCCCCAGCATTTT. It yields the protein CASSLGGGRSNQPQHF.

The DNA of the CDR3 is TGCGCCAGCAGCTTGGAGGGGGCAAGCACAGATACGCAGTATTTT. Translation gives CASSLEGASTDTQYF. V usage is TRBV5-1 and J usage is TRBJ2-3; 7 bases agree with TRBD1. The CDR3 length is 15 residues. Germline V gives CDR1 SGHRS, CDR2 YFSETQ. The V and J ends lost 0 bases and 0 bases, in that order; junction bases with no gene match: 1.

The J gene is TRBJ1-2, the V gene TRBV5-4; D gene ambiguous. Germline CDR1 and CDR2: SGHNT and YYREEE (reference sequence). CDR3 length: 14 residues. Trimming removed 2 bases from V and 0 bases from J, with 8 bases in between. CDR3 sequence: CASSFGISNYGYTF. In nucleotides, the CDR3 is TGTGCCAGCAGCTTCGGGATTTCTAACTATGGCTACACCTTC.

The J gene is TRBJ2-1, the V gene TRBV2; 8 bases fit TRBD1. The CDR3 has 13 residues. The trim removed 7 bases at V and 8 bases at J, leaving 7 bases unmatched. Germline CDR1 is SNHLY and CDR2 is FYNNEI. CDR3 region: CASKRQGRDEQFF. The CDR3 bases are TGTGCCAGCAAAAGACAGGGGCGGGATGAGCAGTTCTTC.

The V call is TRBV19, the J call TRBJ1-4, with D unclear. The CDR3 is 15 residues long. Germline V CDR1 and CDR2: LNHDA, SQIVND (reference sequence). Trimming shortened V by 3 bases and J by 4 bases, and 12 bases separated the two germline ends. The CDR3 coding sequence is TGTGCCAGTAGTATTATTGCGAGGGTTAATGAAAAACTGTTTTTT. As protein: CASSIIARVNEKLFF.

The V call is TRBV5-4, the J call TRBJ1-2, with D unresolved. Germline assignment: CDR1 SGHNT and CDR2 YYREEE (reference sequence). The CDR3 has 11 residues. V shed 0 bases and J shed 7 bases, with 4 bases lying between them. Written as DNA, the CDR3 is TGTGCCAGCAGCTTGGGGTTTGGCTACACCTTC. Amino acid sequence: CASSLGFGYTF.

The CDR3 spells CASSESSRTMSDTQYF. The DNA for the CDR3 is TGCGCCAGCAGTGAGTCCTCTCGGACCATGTCAGATACGCAGTATTTT. V is TRBV10-2 and J is TRBJ2-3; D is unclear. The CDR3 sequence is 16 residues long. Germline loops: CDR1 WSHSY, CDR2 SAAADI. The V and J ends lost 0 bases and 4 bases respectively, with 14 bases between them.

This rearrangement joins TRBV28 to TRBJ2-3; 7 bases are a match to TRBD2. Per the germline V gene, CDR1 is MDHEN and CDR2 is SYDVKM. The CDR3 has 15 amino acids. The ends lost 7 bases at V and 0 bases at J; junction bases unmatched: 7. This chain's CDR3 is CASNREALSTDTQYF. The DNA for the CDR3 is TGTGCCAGCAACCGGGAGGCGCTTAGCACAGATACGCAGTATTTT.

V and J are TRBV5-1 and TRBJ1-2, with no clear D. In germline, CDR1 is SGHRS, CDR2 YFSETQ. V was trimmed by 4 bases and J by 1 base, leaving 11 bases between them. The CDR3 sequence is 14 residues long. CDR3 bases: TGCGCCAGCAGCCCCGCCGACGTTAACTATGGCTACACCTTC. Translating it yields CASSPADVNYGYTF.

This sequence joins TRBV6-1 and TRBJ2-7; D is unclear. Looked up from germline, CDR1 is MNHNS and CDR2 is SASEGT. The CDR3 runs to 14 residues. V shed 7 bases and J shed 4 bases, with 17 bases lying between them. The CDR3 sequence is CASTLSESTYEQYF. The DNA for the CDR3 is TGTGCCAGCACTCTGTCGGAGTCTACTTACGAGCAGTACTTC.

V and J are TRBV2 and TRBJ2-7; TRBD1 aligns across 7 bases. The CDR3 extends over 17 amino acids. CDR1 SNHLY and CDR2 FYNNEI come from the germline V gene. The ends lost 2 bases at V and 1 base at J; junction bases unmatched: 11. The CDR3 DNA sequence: TGTGCCAGCAGTGAAAGGAAAGGGGGACAGCGATCCTACGAGCAGTACTTC. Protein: CASSERKGGQRSYEQYF.

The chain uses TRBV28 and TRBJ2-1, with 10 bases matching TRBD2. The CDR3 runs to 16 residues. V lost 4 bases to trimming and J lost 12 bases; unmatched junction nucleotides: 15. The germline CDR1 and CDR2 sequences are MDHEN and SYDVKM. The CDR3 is CASSSASSLAGSGQFF. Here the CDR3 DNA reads TGTGCCAGCAGTTCCGCCTCCTCACTAGCGGGATCGGGGCAGTTCTTC.

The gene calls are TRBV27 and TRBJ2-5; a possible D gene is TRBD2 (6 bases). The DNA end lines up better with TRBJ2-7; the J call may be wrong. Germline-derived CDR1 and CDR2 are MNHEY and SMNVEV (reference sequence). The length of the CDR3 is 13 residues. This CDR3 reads CASSRGYSYEQYF. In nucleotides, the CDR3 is TGTGCCAGCAGCCGGGGGTACTCCTACGAGCAGTACTTC.

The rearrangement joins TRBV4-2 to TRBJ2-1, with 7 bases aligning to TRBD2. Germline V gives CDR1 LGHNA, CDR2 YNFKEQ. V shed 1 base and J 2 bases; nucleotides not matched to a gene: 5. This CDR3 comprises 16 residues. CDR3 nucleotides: TGTGCCAGCAGCCAAGTCGAGGGAGGGCCCTACAATGAGCAGTTCTTC. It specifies CASSQVEGGPYNEQFF.